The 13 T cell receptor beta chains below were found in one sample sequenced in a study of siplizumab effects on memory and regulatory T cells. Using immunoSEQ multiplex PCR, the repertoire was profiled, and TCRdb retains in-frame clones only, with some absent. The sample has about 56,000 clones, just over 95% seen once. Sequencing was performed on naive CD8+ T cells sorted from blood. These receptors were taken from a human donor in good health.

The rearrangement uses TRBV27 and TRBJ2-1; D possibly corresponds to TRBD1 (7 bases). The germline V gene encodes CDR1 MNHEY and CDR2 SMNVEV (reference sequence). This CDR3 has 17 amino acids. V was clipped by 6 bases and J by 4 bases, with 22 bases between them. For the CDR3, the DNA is TGTGCCAGCAGCTACCGGACAGGAGGGTTTCCATACAATGAGCAGTTCTTC. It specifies CASSYRTGGFPYNEQFF.

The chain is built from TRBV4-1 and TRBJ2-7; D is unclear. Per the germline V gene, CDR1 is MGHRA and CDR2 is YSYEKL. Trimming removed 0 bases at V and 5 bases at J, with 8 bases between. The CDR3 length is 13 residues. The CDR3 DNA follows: TGCGCCAGCAGCCAAGATCAAAATGACGAGCAGTACTTC. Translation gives CASSQDQNDEQYF.

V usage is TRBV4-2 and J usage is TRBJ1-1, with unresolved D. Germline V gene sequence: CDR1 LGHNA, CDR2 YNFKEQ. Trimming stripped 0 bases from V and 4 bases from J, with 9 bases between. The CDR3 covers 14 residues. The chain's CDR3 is CASSQDSSGTEAFF. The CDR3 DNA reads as TGTGCCAGCAGCCAAGATTCCAGTGGCACTGAAGCTTTCTTT.

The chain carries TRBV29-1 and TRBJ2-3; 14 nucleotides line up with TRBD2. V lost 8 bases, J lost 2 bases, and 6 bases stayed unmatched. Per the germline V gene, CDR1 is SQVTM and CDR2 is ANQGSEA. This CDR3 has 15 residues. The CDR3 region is CSWGTSGSNTDTQYF. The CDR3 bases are TGCAGCTGGGGGACTAGCGGGAGTAACACAGATACGCAGTATTTT.

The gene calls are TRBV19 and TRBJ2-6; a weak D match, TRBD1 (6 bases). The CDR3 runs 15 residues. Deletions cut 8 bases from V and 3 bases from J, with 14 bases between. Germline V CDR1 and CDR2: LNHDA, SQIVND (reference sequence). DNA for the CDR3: TGTGCCAGTGGGGGCGAAGTAATTGGGGCCAACGTCCTGACTTTC. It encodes CASGGEVIGANVLTF.

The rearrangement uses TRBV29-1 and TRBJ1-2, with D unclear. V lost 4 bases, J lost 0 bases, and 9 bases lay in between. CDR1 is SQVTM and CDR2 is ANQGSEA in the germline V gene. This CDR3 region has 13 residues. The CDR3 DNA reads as TGCAGCGTTGCAAGTGAAGCTAACTATGGCTACACCTTC. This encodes CSVASEANYGYTF. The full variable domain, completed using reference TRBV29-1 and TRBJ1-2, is SAVISQKPSRDICQRGTSLTIQCQVDSQVTMMFWYRQQPGQSLTLIATANQGSEATYESGFVIDKFPISRPNLTFSTLTVSNMSPEDSSIYLCSVASEANYGYTFGSGTRLTVV.

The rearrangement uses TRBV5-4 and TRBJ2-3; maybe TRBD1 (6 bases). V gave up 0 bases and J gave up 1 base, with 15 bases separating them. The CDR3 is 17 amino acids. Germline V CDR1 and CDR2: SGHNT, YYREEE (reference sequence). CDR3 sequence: CASSLARSGARTDTQYF. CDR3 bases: TGTGCCAGCAGCTTGGCGAGGTCAGGGGCTCGCACAGATACGCAGTATTTT.

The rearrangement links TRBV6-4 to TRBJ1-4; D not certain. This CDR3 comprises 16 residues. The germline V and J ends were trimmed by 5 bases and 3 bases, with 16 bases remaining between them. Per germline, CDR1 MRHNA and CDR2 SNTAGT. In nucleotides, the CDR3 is TGTGCCAGCAGTATAATGGCGGGCGGATCTAATGAAAAACTGTTTTTT. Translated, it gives CASSIMAGGSNEKLFF.

CDR3: CAWSSPPRRAKDEQYF. Written as DNA, the CDR3 is TGTGCCTGGAGCTCCCCCCCCCGCCGGGCTAAGGACGAGCAGTACTTC. V gene TRBV30 combines with J gene TRBJ2-7; D is unclear. V lost 3 bases and J 5 bases, leaving 23 bases between the germline ends. Per germline, CDR1 GTSNPN and CDR2 SVGIG (reference sequence). The CDR3 is 16 amino acids.

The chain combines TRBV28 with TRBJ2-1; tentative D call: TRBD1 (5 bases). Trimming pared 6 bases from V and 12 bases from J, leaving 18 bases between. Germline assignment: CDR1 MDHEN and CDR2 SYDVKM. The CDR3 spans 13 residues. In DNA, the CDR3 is TGTGCCAGCAGGTCTGTTGGGGCCGGTGGGCAGTTCTTC. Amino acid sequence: CASRSVGAGGQFF.

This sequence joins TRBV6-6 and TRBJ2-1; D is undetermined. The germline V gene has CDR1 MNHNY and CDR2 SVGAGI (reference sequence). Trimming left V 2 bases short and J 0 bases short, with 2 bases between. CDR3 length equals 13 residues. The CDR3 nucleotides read TGTGCCAGCAGTTACGCCTCCTACAATGAGCAGTTCTTC. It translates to CASSYASYNEQFF.

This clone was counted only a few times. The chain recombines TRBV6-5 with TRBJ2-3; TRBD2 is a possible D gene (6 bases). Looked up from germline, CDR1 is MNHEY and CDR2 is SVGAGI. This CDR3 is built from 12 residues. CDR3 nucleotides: TGTGCGGCGGGCGGGAACACAGATACGCAGTATTTT. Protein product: CAAGGNTDTQYF.

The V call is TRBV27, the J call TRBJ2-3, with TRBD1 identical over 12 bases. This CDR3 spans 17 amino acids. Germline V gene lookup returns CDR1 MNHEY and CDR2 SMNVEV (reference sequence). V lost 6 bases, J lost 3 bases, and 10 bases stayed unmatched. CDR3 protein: CASRPNPGQGATDTQYF. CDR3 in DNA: TGTGCCAGCAGGCCAAATCCGGGACAGGGGGCTACAGATACGCAGTATTTT.